This T cell receptor (beta chain) was retrieved from a study of T cells after yellow fever vaccination. General study findings and limits: Abundant clonotypes from the bulk population could have been carried over as contaminants into FACS-sorted repertoires.

The germline V and J ends were trimmed by 4 bases and 7 bases, with 9 bases remaining between them. There are 12 residues in the CDR3. The germline CDR1 and CDR2 sequences are LGHNA and YNFKEQ. TCRdb fed the 5' RACE reads into MiXCR, producing one record per CDR3 protein. The repertoire holds a few hundred thousand distinct CDR3 sequences, with about 19% as singletons. This clonotype was found a few times. No antigen is known for it. The chain joins TRBV4-2 to TRBJ2-3; no firm D call. This TCR was recovered from a man aged 25-45 years who received the YFV17D yellow fever vaccine. The sample here was PBMCs, taken 15 days after the yellow fever booster vaccination. The CDR3 nucleotides are TGTGCCAGCAGCCCCGGCACCCATACGCAGTATTTT. Translated, it gives CASSPGTHTQYF.